Shown below are 8 T cell receptor beta chains from a single sample sequenced in a study of shared clonotypes between healthy human individuals. Profiled with immunoSEQ multiplex PCR; TCRdb holds only in-frame clones, not every one. The profile shows about 700,000 clones, 74% of them singletons. Sequences were obtained from memory CD4+ T cells sorted from blood. Subset in this sample: CD45RA-negative fraction. The receptors come from a woman in her twenties or thirties in good health.

The gene calls are TRBV5-1 and TRBJ1-3; D uncertain. The CDR3 is made up of 13 amino acids. Germline assignment: CDR1 SGHRS and CDR2 YFSETQ. V was clipped by 3 bases and J by 2 bases, with 6 bases between them. Here the CDR3 reads CASSSATGNTIYF. CDR3 coding DNA: TGCGCCAGCAGCTCAGCTACTGGAAACACCATATATTTT.

The rearrangement links TRBV5-1 to TRBJ2-5; 7 nucleotides line up with TRBD1. TRBJ2-7 matches the DNA end more closely, so the J call is doubtful. CDR1 is SGHRS and CDR2 is YFSETQ in the germline V gene. The CDR3 sequence is 14 residues long. The CDR3: CASSWDRVSYEQYF. Written as DNA, the CDR3 is TGCGCCAGCAGCTGGGACAGAGTGTCCTACGAGCAGTACTTC.

The J gene is TRBJ2-3, the V gene TRBV11-2; D tentatively fits TRBD1 or TRBD2 (5 bases each). Germline CDR1 and CDR2: SGHAT and FQNNGV. This CDR3 spans 18 amino acids. Trimming left V 1 base short and J 1 base short, with 18 bases between. The CDR3 nucleotides are TGTGCCAGCAGCTTAGTCGTGGTCAGGGTGGAGGGCACAGATACGCAGTATTTT. It encodes CASSLVVVRVEGTDTQYF.

The sample holds one count of this clone. J is TRBJ2-7 and V is TRBV5-1; D is ambiguous. There are 13 residues in the CDR3. Trimming shortened V by 4 bases and J by 3 bases, and 11 bases separated the two germline ends. Germline CDR1 reads SGHRS; CDR2 reads YFSETQ. This CDR3 is CASSIAYSYEQYF. Written as DNA, the CDR3 is TGCGCCAGCAGCATCGCCTACAGCTACGAGCAGTACTTC.

V is TRBV2 and J is TRBJ2-7, with TRBD1 matching 7 bases. V gave up 4 bases and J gave up 1 base; unmatched junction bases: 4. CDR1 and CDR2 (germline): SNHLY, FYNNEI. The CDR3 is 14 residues long. CDR3 nucleotide sequence: TGTGCCAGCAGTGGTGGGACAGCTTCCTACGAGCAGTACTTC. Protein sequence: CASSGGTASYEQYF.

This clone occurred many times. This sample also contains other DNA sequences that code for the same CDR3. This chain connects TRBV4-1 to TRBJ1-3, with no clear D. This CDR3 has 15 residues. The V end lost 1 base, the J end lost 1 base, and 8 bases lay between the germline ends. The germline V gene has CDR1 MGHRA and CDR2 YSYEKL. CDR3 DNA sequence: TGCGCCAGCAGCCAAGTGCTCTCATCTGGAAACACCATATATTTT. Its protein product is CASSQVLSSGNTIYF.

V gene TRBV7-9 combines with J gene TRBJ2-7; TRBD2 agrees at 11 bases. This CDR3 spans 15 amino acids. Per the germline V gene, CDR1 is SEHNR and CDR2 is FQNEAQ (reference sequence). Germline trimming cut 4 bases from V and 3 bases from J; bases unmatched to any gene: 5. As DNA, the CDR3 is TGTGCCAGCAGCTCAGGGACTAGCGGAGTCTACGAGCAGTACTTC. This codes for CASSSGTSGVYEQYF.

The chain has TRBV28 and TRBJ2-7; 8 bases map to TRBD2. The V gene end was trimmed by 6 bases and the J gene end by 3 bases; junction bases not matched to a gene: 10. The CDR3 loop spans 15 amino acids. Germline CDR1 is MDHEN and CDR2 is SYDVKM. The CDR3 sequence: CASRNSGGPDYEQYF. CDR3 sequence (DNA): TGTGCCAGCAGAAACTCGGGAGGGCCCGACTACGAGCAGTACTTC.